The sequence of this TCR beta chain was determined in a study of regulatory and conventional T cells in RAG deficiency. Study-wide results and caveats: Sorted Omenn CD25-high CD127-low cells may not be bona fide Tregs. Treg unique TCR beta sequences were approximately 96-fold fewer in Omenn syndrome and CID/AS patients than controls. In Omenn syndrome, Treg and Tconv repertoires overlapped >90%.

With regard to this clone: The target antigen is unknown.

The germline CDR1 and CDR2 sequences are SNHLY and FYNNEI. This CDR3 comprises 15 residues. V was clipped by 6 bases and J by 6 bases; unmatched bases: 8. Profiled with immunoSEQ multiplex PCR; TCRdb holds only in-frame clones, not every one. The table records over 45,000 clones, 70% to 90% of them present only once. Conventional CD4+ T cells were sorted from blood as CD25-low CD127-high cells. The sample also formed part of further work on regulatory T cells. That paper notes: The primer mix had 52 TRBV and 13 TRBJ primers.

Sequenced sample: CD4+ effector T cells sorted from blood. The gene calls are TRBV2 and TRBJ2-3; 11 bases are a match to TRBD2. The TCR originated in a human donor in good health. The CDR3 DNA reads TGTGCCAGCAGGGAACTAGCGGGGGACCCTGATACGCAGTATTTT. As protein: CASRELAGDPDTQYF.